This T cell receptor (beta chain) emerged from a study of blood T cell repertoires in COVID-19 (dated by TCRdb to the early 2020s). Notes on the research overall: Collaborator samples came from the United States, Italy and Spain and covered acute and convalescent phases of COVID-19. The material from the prospective study consisted of cDNA or gDNA derived from T cells, B-cell-depleted T cells, or PBMCs. Subjects who had been exposed to COVID-19, were actively infected with it, or had recovered from it provided the deeply sampled blood TCRbeta repertoires that made up the dataset. The repertoires were released in a freely available public database meant as a resource for research on the immune response to SARS-CoV-2. Samples were obtained from the ongoing ImmuneRACE study (first 160 participants) and from about 1,300 subjects provided by 6 global collaborators. Nearly every sample came with metadata listing a de-identified subject ID, COVID-19 status, age in years and sex. Where available, HLA class I and class II types were taken from metadata supplied by the sample provider and were not determined by assay-based typing.

What the study reported, not specific to this receptor: How much clinical and demographic metadata was included differed by source and by participant, and the metadata was provided uncurated.

Each collaborating institution followed its own protocols to collect whole blood in K2EDTA tubes. For TCRbeta analysis, collaborators shipped samples in one of three forms: frozen whole blood, isolated PBMCs, or DNA extracted from either of those sample types. Remarks on this clone: There is no known antigen for this receptor. Per-nucleotide qualities are absent, and no much larger clonotype sits a single base away.

The immunoSEQ Assay, a bias-controlled multiplex PCR, was used to amplify TCRbeta CDR3 regions from genomic DNA. The authors' pipeline ran thus. Nucleated cell counts per sample were estimated from amplification of reference gene primers within the assay. Sequence reads were collapsed and filtered to measure the absolute abundance of every unique TCRbeta CDR3 rearrangement. For each sample, productive Simpson clonality was calculated by taking the square root of Simpson's diversity index across productive rearrangements. TCRdb limited this immuneACCESS table to in-frame rearrangements with V and J called. A share of clones is missing; checked studies link under half to unresolved V genes, and the rest is unexplained. V, J and clone size are taken as reported in that table, and D and trimming were inferred from the DNA itself. The sample table records more than 150,000 clones; less than 90% of these occur just once. Around 4% of the sample is in the top ten clones.

Sequences were obtained from peripheral blood. The clonotype originates from a woman aged 65 to 85 with acute or convalescent COVID-19.

The CDR3 loop reads CASSSIAGANEQFF. The DNA sequence is TGTGCCAGCAGCTCAATAGCGGGTGCCAATGAGCAGTTCTTC. The rearrangement combines TRBV11-3 with TRBJ2-1, with 7 bases aligning to TRBD2. Relative to germline, V is missing 4 bases and J is missing 6 bases, with 6 bases of the junction outside any gene match. Counted from cysteine to phenylalanine, this CDR3 has 14 amino acids. This entry keeps only the CDR3 DNA: 42 bases, framed from base 1. Via the germline V gene, CDR1 is SGHNT and CDR2 YENEEA.